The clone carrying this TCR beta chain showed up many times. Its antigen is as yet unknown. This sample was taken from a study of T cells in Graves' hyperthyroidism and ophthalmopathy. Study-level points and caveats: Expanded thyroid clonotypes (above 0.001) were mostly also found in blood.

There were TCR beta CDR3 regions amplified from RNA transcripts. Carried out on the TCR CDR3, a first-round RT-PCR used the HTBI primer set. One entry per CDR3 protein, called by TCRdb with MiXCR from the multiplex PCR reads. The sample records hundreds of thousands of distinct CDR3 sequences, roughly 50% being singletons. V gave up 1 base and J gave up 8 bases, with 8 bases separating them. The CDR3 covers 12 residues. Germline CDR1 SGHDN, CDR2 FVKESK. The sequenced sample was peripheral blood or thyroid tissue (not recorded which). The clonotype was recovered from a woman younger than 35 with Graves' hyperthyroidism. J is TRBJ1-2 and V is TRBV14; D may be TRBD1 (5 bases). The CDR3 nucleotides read TGTGCCAGCAGCCAAGGGGGCGGCGGCTACACCTTC. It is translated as CASSQGGGGYTF. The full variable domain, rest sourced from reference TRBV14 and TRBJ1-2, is EAGVTQFPSHSVIEKGQTVTLRCDPISGHDNLYWYRRVMGKEIKFLLHFVKESKQDESGMPNNRFLAERTGGTYSTLKVQPAELEDSGVYFCASSQGGGGYTFGSGTRLTVV.